Presented here are 7 T cell receptor beta chains from one specimen sequenced in a study of T-cell memory formation after mild COVID-19. TCRdb analysed the 5' RACE reads with MiXCR anew, one entry per CDR3 protein. The repertoire holds approximately 350,000 distinct CDR3 sequences, with about an eighth as singletons. Sample: PBMCs or a T cell subset sorted from them (not recorded which). These receptors were collected from a man between 18 and 35 years old who had mild COVID-19 (a few samples of this study predate the infection). Cell type and time point are not known.

This chain links TRBV27 with TRBJ1-5; D might be TRBD1 (5 bases). The V end was cut by 6 bases, the J end by 3 bases, with 12 bases between. Germline CDR1 and CDR2: MNHEY and SMNVEV (reference sequence). The CDR3 runs to 14 residues. CDR3 residues: CASSLGVNNQPQHF. DNA for the CDR3: TGTGCCAGCAGCCTAGGGGTAAACAATCAGCCCCAGCATTTT.

The gene calls are TRBV7-3 and TRBJ2-7; D remains unclear. Germline V gene sequence: CDR1 SGHTA, CDR2 FQGTGA. V was shortened by 5 bases and J by 0 bases, with 11 bases between the two germline ends. The CDR3 covers 14 residues. The CDR3 loop is CASSPDWNSYEQYF. CDR3 DNA: TGTGCCAGCAGCCCTGACTGGAACTCCTACGAGCAGTACTTC.

This clonotype was detected many times. The chain is built from TRBV6-1 and TRBJ1-2; D is perhaps TRBD1 (5 bases). CDR1 and CDR2 from the germline V gene are MNHNS and SASEGT. Trimming left V 2 bases short and J 0 bases short, with 13 bases between. This CDR3 is 16 amino acids long. CDR3 nucleotides: TGTGCCAGCAGTGAATGGAGGGGCATCTCTAACTATGGCTACACCTTC. Its translation: CASSEWRGISNYGYTF.

This clonotype was seen at least ten times. The J gene is TRBJ2-5, the V gene TRBV18, with 10 positions matching TRBD2. V lost 3 bases, J lost 1 base, and 17 bases stayed unmatched. This CDR3 has 20 amino acids. The germline V gene has CDR1 KGHSH and CDR2 LQKENI. This CDR3 reads CASSPLYRRRSGGSQETQYF. In DNA form, the CDR3 reads TGTGCCAGCTCACCCCTCTATCGGAGACGTAGCGGGGGGTCCCAAGAGACCCAGTACTTC.

There are a few counts of this clonotype. V is TRBV24-1 and J is TRBJ2-3, with 7 bases matching TRBD2. The CDR3 is 15 residues long. V shed 3 bases and J 1 base; nucleotides not matched to a gene: 3. The germline CDR1 and CDR2 sequences are KGHDR and SFDVKD. The CDR3 nucleotides read TGTGCCACCAGTGATGGGAGGGGCGGCACAGATACGCAGTATTTT. It specifies CATSDGRGGTDTQYF.

The gene calls are TRBV7-2 and TRBJ2-5, with 7 bases lining up with TRBD1. V gave up 8 bases and J gave up 0 bases; unmatched junction bases: 3. Germline V lookup: CDR1 SGHTA, CDR2 FQGNSA. This CDR3 contains 13 residues. The DNA of the CDR3 is TGTGCCAGCGGAGACAGGGACCAAGAGACCCAGTACTTC. It encodes CASGDRDQETQYF.

The CDR3 nucleotides read TGCAGTGCTAGAGAGGCGGGACGTTCCTACAATGAGCAGTTCTTC. This translates into CSAREAGRSYNEQFF. This chain connects TRBV20-1 to TRBJ2-1, with D possibly matching TRBD2 (6 bases). This CDR3 is 15 amino acids long. In germline, CDR1 is DFQATT, CDR2 SNEGSKA (reference sequence). V was pared by 0 bases and J by 1 base, with 10 bases between.